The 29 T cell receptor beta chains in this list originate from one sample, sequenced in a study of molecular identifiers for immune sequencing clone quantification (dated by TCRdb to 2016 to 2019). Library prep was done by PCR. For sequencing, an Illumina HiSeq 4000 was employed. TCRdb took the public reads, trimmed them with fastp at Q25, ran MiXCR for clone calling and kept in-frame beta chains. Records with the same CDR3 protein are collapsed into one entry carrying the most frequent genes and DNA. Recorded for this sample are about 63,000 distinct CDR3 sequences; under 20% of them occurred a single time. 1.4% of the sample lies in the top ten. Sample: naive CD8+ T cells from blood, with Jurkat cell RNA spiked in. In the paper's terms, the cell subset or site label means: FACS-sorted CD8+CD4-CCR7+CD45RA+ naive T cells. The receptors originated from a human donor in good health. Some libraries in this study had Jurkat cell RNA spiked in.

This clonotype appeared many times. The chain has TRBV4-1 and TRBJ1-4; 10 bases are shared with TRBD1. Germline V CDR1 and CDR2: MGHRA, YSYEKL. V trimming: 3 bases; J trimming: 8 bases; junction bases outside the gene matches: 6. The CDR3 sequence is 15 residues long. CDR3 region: CASSHPGTGDEKLFF. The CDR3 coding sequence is TGCGCCAGCAGCCATCCCGGGACAGGGGACGAAAAACTGTTTTTT.

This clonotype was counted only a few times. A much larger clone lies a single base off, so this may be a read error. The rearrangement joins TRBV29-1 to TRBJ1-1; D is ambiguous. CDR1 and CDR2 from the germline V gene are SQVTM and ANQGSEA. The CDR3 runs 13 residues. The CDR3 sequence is CSVEDPLGTETFF. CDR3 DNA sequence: TGCAGCGTTGAGGACCCGTTAGGTACTGAAACTTTCTTT. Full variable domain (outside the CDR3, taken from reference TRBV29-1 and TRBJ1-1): SAVISQKPSRDICQRGTSLTIQCQVDSQVTMMFWYRQQPGQSLTLIATANQGSEATYESGFVIDKFPISRPNLTFSTLTVSNMSPEDSSIYLCSVEDPLGTETFFGQGTRLTVV.

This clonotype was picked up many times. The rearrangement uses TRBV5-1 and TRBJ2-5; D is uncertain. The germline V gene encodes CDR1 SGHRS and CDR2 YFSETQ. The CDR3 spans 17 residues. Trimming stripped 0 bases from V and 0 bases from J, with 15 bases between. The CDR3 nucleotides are TGCGCCAGCAGCTTGGCCCCAATATTGCTGTACCAAGAGACCCAGTACTTC. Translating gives CASSLAPILLYQETQYF.

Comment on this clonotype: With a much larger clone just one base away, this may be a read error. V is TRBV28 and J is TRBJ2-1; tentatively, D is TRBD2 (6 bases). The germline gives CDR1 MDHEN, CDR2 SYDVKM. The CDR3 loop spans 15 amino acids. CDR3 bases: TGTGCCAGCAGTTTTTCCGGGGGATCCTACAATGTGCAGTTCTTC. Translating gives CASSFSGGSYNVQFF.

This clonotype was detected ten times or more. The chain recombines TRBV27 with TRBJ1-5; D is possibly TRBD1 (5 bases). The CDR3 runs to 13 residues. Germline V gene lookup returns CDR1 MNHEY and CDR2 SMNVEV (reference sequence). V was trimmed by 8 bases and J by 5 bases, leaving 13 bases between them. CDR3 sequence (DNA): TGTGCCAGCCGCAAACTAGGGGATCAGCCCCAGCATTTT. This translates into CASRKLGDQPQHF.

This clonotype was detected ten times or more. CDR3 protein: CASSLFLGRNTIYF. The CDR3 nucleotides read TGTGCCAGCAGCTTATTTTTAGGGCGAAACACCATATATTTT. The chain recombines TRBV7-8 with TRBJ1-3; D unresolved. This CDR3 comprises 14 residues. The germline V and J ends were trimmed by 2 bases and 5 bases, with 10 bases remaining between them. Germline V gene sequence: CDR1 SGHVS, CDR2 FQNEAQ.

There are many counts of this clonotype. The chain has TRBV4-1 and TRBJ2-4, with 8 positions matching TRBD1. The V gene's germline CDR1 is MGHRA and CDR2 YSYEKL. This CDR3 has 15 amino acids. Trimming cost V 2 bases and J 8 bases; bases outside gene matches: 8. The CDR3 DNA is TGCGCCAGCAGCCAAACGGACAGGGTATGGTACATTCAGTACTTC. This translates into CASSQTDRVWYIQYF.

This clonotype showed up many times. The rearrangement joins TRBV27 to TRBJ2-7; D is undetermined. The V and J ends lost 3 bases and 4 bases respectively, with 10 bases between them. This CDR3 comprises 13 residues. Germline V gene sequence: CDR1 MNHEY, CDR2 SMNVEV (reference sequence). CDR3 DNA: TGTGCCAGCAGTTTTGGCCCCGCGTACGAGCAGTACTTC. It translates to CASSFGPAYEQYF.

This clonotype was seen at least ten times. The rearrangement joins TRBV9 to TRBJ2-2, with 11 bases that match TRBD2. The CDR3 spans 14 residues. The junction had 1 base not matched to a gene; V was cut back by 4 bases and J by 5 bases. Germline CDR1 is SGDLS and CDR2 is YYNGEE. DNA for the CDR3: TGTGCCAGCAGCTGGACTAGCGGGACCGGGGAGCTGTTTTTT. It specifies CASSWTSGTGELFF.

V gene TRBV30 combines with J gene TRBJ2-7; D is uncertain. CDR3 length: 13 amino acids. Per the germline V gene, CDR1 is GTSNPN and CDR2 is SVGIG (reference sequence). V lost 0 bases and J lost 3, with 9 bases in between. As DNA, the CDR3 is TGTGCCTGGAGTGTATGGGATGGCTACGAGCAGTACTTC. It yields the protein CAWSVWDGYEQYF.

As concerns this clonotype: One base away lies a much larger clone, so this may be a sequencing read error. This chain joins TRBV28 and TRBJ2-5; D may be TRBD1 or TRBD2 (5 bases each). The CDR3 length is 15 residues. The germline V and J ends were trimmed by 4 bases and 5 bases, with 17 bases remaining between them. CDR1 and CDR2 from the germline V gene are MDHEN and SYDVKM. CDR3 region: CASSSGPRPGETQYF. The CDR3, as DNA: TGTGCCAGCAGTTCGGGACCCAGACCGGGGGAGACCCAGTACTTC.

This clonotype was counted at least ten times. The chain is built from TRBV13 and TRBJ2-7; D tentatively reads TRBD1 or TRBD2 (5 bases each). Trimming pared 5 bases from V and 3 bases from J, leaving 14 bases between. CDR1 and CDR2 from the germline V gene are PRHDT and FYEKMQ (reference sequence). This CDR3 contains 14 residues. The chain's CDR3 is CASSPRDLFYEQYF. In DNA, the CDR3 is TGTGCCAGCAGCCCGAGGGACCTCTTCTACGAGCAGTACTTC. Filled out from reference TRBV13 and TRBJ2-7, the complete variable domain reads AAGVIQSPRHLIKEKRETATLKCYPIPRHDTVYWYQQGPGQDPQFLISFYEKMQSDKGSIPDRFSAQQFSDYHSELNMSSLELGDSALYFCASSPRDLFYEQYFGPGTRLTVT.

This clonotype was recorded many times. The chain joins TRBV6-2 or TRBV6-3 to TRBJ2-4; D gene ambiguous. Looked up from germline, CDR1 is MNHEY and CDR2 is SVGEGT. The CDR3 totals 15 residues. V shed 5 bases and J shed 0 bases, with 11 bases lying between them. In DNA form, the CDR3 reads TGTGCCAGCAGTCCAACGGCCGAAGCCAAAAACATTCAGTACTTC. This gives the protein CASSPTAEAKNIQYF.

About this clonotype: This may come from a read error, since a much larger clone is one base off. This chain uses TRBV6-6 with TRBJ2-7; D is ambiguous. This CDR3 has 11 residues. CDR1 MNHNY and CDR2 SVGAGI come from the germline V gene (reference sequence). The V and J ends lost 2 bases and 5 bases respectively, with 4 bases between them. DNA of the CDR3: TGTGCCAGCAGTTACCCGGACGAGCAGTACTTC. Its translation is CASSYPDEQYF.

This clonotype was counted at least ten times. The CDR3 DNA follows: TGCGCCAGCAGCTTGGAGGCAGGAGCGAACACCGGGGAGCTGTTTTTT. Its protein is CASSLEAGANTGELFF. The gene calls are TRBV5-1 and TRBJ2-2; D is unclear. Trimming shortened V by 0 bases and J by 0 bases, and 9 bases separated the two germline ends. Germline CDR1 is SGHRS and CDR2 is YFSETQ. This CDR3 has 16 amino acids.

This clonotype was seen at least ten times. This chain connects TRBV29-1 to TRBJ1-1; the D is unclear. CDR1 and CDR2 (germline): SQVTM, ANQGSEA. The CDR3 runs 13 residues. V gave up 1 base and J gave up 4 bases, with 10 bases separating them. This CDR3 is CSVEGGETTEAFF. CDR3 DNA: TGCAGCGTTGAAGGTGGGGAAACCACTGAAGCTTTCTTT.

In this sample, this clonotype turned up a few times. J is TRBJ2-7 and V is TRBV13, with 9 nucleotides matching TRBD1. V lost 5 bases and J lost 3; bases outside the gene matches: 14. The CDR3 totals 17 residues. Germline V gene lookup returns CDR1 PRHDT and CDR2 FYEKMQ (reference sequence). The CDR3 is CASSARGNRGLGYEQYF. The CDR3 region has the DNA TGTGCCAGCAGCGCCCGTGGGAACAGGGGGCTCGGCTACGAGCAGTACTTC.

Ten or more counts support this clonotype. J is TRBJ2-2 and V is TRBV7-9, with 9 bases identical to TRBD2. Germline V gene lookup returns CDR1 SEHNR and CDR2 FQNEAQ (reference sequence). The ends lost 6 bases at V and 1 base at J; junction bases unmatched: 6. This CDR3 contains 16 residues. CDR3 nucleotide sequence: TGTGCCAGCAGAGATCTTAGCGGGAGGAACACCGGGGAGCTGTTTTTT. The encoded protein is CASRDLSGRNTGELFF.

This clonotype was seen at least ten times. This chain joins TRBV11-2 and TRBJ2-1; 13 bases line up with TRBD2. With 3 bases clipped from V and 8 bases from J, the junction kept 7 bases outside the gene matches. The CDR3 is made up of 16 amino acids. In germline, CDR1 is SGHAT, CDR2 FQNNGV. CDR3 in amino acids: CASSFPPGLAGHEQFF. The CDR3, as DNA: TGTGCCAGCAGCTTTCCCCCGGGACTAGCGGGACATGAGCAGTTCTTC.

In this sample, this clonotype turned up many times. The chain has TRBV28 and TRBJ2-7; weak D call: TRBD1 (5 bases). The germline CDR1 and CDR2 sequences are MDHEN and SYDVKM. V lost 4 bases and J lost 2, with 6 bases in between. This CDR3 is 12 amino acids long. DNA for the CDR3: TGTGCCAGCAGTTCCAGGGCCTACGAGCAGTACTTC. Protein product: CASSSRAYEQYF.

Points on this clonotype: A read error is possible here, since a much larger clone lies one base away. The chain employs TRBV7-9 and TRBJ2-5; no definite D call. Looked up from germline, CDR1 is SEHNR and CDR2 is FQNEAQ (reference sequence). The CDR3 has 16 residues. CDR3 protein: CASGLVVMVGQETQYF. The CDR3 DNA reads TGTGCCAGCGGCTTAGTTGTTATGGTAGGCCAAGAGACCCAGTACTTC.

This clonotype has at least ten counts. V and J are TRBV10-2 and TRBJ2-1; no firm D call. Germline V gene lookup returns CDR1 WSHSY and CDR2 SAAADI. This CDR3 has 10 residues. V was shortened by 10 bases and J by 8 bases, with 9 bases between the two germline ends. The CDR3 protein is CATSRYEQFF. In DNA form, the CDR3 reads TGCGCCACTTCTAGGTATGAGCAGTTCTTC.

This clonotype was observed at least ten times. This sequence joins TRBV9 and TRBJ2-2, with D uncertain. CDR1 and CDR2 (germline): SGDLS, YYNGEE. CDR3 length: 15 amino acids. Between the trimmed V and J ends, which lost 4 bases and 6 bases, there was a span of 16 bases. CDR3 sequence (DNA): TGTGCCAGCAGCCCCCGATATAGCATAGCCGGGGAGCTGTTTTTT. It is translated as CASSPRYSIAGELFF.

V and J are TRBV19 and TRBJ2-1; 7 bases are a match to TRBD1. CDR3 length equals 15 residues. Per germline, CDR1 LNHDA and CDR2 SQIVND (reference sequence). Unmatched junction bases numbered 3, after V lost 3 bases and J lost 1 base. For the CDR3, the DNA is TGTGCCAGTAGTATGGGACAGAGGTCCTACAATGAGCAGTTCTTC. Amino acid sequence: CASSMGQRSYNEQFF.

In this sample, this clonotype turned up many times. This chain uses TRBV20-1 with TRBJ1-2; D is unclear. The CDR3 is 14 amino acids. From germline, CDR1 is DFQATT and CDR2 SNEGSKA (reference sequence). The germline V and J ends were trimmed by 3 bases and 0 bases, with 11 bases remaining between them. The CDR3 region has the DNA TGCAGTGCTAGTGTGAGGGAAACTAACTATGGCTACACCTTC. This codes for CSASVRETNYGYTF.

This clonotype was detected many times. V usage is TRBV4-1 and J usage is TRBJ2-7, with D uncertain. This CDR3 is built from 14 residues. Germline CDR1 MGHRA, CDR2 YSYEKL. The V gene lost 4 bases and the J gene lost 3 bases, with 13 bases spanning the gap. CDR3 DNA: TGCGCCAGCAGCCCTCGTAAAGGGAACTACGAGCAGTACTTC. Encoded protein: CASSPRKGNYEQYF.

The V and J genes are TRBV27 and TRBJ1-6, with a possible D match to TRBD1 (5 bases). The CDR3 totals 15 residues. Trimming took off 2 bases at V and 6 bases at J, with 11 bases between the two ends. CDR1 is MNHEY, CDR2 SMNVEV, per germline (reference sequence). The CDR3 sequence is CASSLPGRVNSPLHF. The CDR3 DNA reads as TGTGCCAGCAGTTTACCCGGCAGGGTTAATTCACCCCTCCACTTT.

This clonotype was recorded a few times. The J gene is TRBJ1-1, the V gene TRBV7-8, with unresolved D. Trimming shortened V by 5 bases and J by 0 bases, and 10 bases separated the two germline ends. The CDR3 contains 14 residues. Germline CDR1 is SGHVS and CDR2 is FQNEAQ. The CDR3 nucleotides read TGTGCCAGCAGCCCCTGGGGTGTGAACACTGAAGCTTTCTTT. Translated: CASSPWGVNTEAFF.

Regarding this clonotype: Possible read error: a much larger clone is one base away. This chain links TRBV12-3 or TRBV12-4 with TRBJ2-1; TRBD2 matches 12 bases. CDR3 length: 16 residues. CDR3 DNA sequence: TGTGCCAGCAGTTCCTGGACTAGCGGGAAGTACAATGAGCAGCTCTTC. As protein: CASSSWTSGKYNEQLF.